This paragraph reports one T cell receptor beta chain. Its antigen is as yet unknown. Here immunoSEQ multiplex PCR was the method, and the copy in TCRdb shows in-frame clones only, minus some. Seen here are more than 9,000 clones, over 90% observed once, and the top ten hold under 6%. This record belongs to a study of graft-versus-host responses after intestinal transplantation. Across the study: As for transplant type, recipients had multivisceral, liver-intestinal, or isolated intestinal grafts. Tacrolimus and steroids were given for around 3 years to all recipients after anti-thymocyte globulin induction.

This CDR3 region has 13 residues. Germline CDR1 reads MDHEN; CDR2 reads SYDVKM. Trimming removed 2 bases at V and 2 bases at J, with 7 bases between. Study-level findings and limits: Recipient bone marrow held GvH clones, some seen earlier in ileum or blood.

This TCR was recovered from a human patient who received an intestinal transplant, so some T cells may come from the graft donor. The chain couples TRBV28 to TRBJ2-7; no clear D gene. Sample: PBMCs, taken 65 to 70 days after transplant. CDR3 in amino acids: CASSLKLPYEQYF. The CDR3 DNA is TGTGCCAGCAGTTTAAAACTGCCCTACGAGCAGTACTTC.